This is a list of T cell receptor beta chains from one sample in a study of T cells in Graves' hyperthyroidism and ophthalmopathy. TCRdb recomputed calls from the multiplex PCR reads with MiXCR, one row per CDR3 protein. The sample has about 500,000 distinct CDR3 sequences, 17% seen once. Sequenced sample: blood. The receptors here all came from a woman between 18 and 29 years old with Graves' ophthalmopathy. CDR3s include the opening cysteine and the closing phenylalanine or tryptophan. A D gene is named only where the DNA matches it firmly. Some rows have no size entry. The others give once, few or many, or a class for an expanded clone.

J gene	D gene	clone size	V gene	CDR3 protein	CDR3 DNA
TRBJ2-2	TRBD2	-	TRBV20-1	CSARRTSGDTGELFF	TGCAGTGCAAGACGGACTAGCGGGGACACCGGGGAGCTGTTTTTT
TRBJ2-6	-	few	TRBV19	CASSRPGETGANVLTF	TGTGCCAGTAGTCGACCCGGGGAAACTGGGGCCAACGTCCTGACTTTC
TRBJ2-2	-	-	TRBV27	CASSPLAGGAGELFF	TGTGCCAGCAGTCCCCTGGCGGGTGGGGCCGGGGAGCTGTTTTTT
TRBJ1-1	-	few	TRBV4-3	CASSPYIGNTEAFF	TGCGCCAGCAGCCCTTACATAGGGAACACTGAAGCTTTCTTT
TRBJ2-3	-	many	TRBV7-2	CASSISGADTQYF	TGTGCCAGCAGCATTAGCGGTGCAGATACGCAGTATTTT
TRBJ1-3	-	few	TRBV2	CASSEGYGGRTIYF	TGTGCCAGCAGTGAAGGCTATGGGGGGCGTACCATATATTTT
TRBJ2-7	TRBD1	many	TRBV3-1	CASSSQSGTVYEQYF	TGTGCCAGCAGCTCCCAATCCGGGACAGTCTACGAGCAGTACTTC
TRBJ1-2	-	few	TRBV4-3	CASSQDLVRESYGYTF	TGCGCCAGCAGCCAAGATCTCGTAAGGGAGAGCTATGGCTACACCTTC
TRBJ2-2	-	many	TRBV13	CASSLGLEDGELFF	TGTGCCAGCAGCTTAGGACTAGAGGACGGGGAGCTGTTTTTT
TRBJ1-2	TRBD1	-	TRBV29-1	CSAFAAGQGRLGTF	TGCAGCGCCTTTGCGGCGGGACAGGGCCGGTTGGGCACCTTC
TRBJ2-3	-	few	TRBV6-2/TRBV6-3	CASSYAESHADTQYF	TGTGCCAGCAGTTACGCTGAAAGTCATGCAGATACGCAGTATTTT
TRBJ2-7	-	-	TRBV28	CASSSPSTSSYEQYF	TGTGCCAGCAGTTCACCTTCGACCTCCTCCTACGAGCAGTACTTC
TRBJ1-3	-	-	TRBV7-6	CASTLGDGSGNTIYF	TGTGCCAGCACCCTGGGAGATGGCTCTGGAAACACCATATATTTT
TRBJ2-3	-	many	TRBV11-1	CASSLETITDTQYF	TGTGCCAGCAGCTTAGAGACAATCACAGATACGCAGTATTTT
TRBJ2-2	-	-	TRBV30	CAWSGTKNTGELFF	TGTGCCTGGTCCGGGACCAAGAACACCGGGGAGCTGTTTTTT
TRBJ2-7	-	-	TRBV3-1	CASSHRSYEQYF	TGTGCCAGCAGCCATAGATCCTACGAGCAGTACTTC
TRBJ1-2	TRBD1	many	TRBV7-2	CASSWGQANYGYTF	TGTGCCAGCAGCTGGGGACAGGCTAACTATGGCTACACCTTC
TRBJ1-2	TRBD1	many	TRBV29-1	CSVEPGQGTGYTF	TGCAGCGTTGAACCAGGACAGGGGACAGGCTACACCTTC
TRBJ2-2	-	-	TRBV25-1	CASSAGTPNTGELFF	TGTGCCAGCAGTGCGGGGACCCCGAACACCGGGGAGCTGTTTTTT
TRBJ2-7	-	many	TRBV4-3	CASSQGETYEQYF	TGCGCCAGCAGCCAAGGAGAAACCTACGAGCAGTACTTC
TRBJ2-1	TRBD1	-	TRBV30	CAWSQGANNEQFF	TGTGCCTGGTCGCAGGGGGCGAACAATGAGCAGTTCTTC
TRBJ2-7	-	many	TRBV28	CASSLSGWEQYF	TGTGCCAGCAGTTTATCAGGTTGGGAGCAGTACTTC
TRBJ1-2	-	many	TRBV7-2	CASSSGTENYGYTF	TGTGCCAGCAGCTCGGGGACGGAGAACTATGGCTACACCTTC
TRBJ1-3	-	-	TRBV6-5	CASSYSGSGNTIYF	TGTGCCAGCAGTTACTCGGGCTCTGGAAACACCATATATTTT
TRBJ2-5	-	many	TRBV3-1	CASSQTSSWRQTQYF	TGTGCCAGCAGCCAAACTTCCTCGTGGCGTCAGACCCAGTACTTC
TRBJ1-1	-	-	TRBV3-1	CASSQEGQGFSLVGMNTEAFF	TGTGCCAGCAGCCAAGAGGGGCAGGGGTTTTCTTTAGTTGGCATGAACACTGAAGCTTTCTTT